This T cell receptor (beta chain) comes out of a study of cytomegalovirus exposure and HLA in healthy donors (TCRdb year 2017). Some background on the complete study: According to a later analysis, the roughly 120 validation repertoires were produced on the same platform as the approximately 600 repertoires of the first cohort. To predict cytomegalovirus infection status, the study combined high-throughput TCR immunosequencing, statistical association of individual TCRs with disease status, and machine learning. The aim of the study was to test whether cataloging public T cell receptors could identify signatures of past pathogen exposure. Along with the roughly 670-subject first cohort, a separate validation cohort of more than 90 different subjects was used. Study-wide conclusions, independent of this receptor: While some public TCRs were present in many individuals, most TCR sequences turned up only very rarely across donors. Of the cluster scores, roughly 95% were above 0 in a later analysis, which found that TCRs clustered in the first cohort also tended to co-occur in the 120 or so validation repertoires. Cytomegalovirus status was reported to be diagnosed by the classifier with high specificity and sensitivity in both the original and validation cohorts. In vitro tests confirmed that a few of the cytomegalovirus-associated TCR beta chains recognize cytomegalovirus antigens. In the study, approximately 160 TCR beta chains were listed as associated with cytomegalovirus. According to the authors, the approach could potentially be generalized to other disease states and immunological phenotypes. The validation cohort had no HLA typing available for a later analysis, so co-occurrence within that cohort was assessed over all 120 or so repertoires.

The CDR1 and CDR2 encoded by the germline V gene are MDHEN and SYDVKM. Relative to germline, V is missing 6 bases and J is missing 1 base, with 6 bases of the junction outside any gene match. The CDR3 goes from the cysteine to the phenylalanine over 15 residues. Of the read, only the CDR3 DNA is kept; its 45 bases are in frame from base 1. The donors were included in the validation cohort of around 120 subjects, a group kept apart from the approximately 700-subject first cohort. About this clone: No cognate antigen has been identified for it. Base qualities are not at hand, and no much larger clone is one base apart.

The library was made by the immunoSEQ multiplex PCR assay. As for the authors' bioinformatics: A statistical classification framework was developed to diagnose cytomegalovirus status using the catalog of TCR beta chain sequences. TCRdb took over this immuneACCESS table, retaining in-frame rearrangements with V and J assigned. Such tables are incomplete; in checked studies, under half of the missing clones stem from an unresolved V gene, and the remainder is unexplained. The DNA was the basis for D and trimming; V, J and clone size are from that table. Counted in this sample were more than 95,000 clones; around 90% of them appeared once. Together, the top ten hold 1.5% to 2% of the sample.

Material: PBMCs. The chain employs TRBV28 and TRBJ2-5; 9 bases in the middle match TRBD1. The origin of this receptor is a woman in her late teens or twenties in good health and CMV-seronegative. The CDR3 here reads CASRPGTGIQETQYF. At the DNA level, the sequence is TGTGCCAGCAGGCCCGGGACAGGGATCCAAGAGACCCAGTACTTC.